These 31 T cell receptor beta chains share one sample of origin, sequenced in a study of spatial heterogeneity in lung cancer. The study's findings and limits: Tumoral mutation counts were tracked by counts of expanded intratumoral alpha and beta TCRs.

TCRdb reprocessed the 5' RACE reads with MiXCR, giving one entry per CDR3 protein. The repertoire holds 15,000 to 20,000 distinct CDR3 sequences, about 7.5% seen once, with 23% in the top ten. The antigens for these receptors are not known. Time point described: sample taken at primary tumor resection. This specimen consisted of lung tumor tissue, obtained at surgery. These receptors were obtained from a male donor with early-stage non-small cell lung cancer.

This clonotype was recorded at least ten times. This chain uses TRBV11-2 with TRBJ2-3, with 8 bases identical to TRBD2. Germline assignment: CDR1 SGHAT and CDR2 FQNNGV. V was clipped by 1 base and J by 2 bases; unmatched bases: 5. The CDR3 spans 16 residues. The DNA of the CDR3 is TGTGCCAGCAGCTTAGTGTCGGGGGGGACCACAGATACGCAGTATTTT. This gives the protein CASSLVSGGTTDTQYF.

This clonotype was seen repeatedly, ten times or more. The CDR3 DNA follows: TGTGCCAGCAGCTGGGGCGGCAGGACCACAGATACGCAGTATTTT. Its protein is CASSWGGRTTDTQYF. The V call is TRBV11-2, the J call TRBJ2-3, with a weak D call TRBD1 (5 bases). The germline gives CDR1 SGHAT, CDR2 FQNNGV. This CDR3 has 15 residues. V shed 4 bases and J shed 2 bases, with 13 bases lying between them.

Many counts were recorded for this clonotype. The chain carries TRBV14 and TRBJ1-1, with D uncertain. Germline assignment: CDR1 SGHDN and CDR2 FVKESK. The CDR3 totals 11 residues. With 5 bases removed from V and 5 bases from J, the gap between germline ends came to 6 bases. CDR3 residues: CASSLKTEAFF. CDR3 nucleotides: TGTGCCAGCAGCTTAAAGACTGAAGCTTTCTTT.

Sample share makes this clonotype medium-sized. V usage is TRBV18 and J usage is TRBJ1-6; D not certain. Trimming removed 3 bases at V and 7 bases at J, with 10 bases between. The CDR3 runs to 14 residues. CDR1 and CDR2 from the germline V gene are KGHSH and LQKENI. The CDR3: CASSPQRENSPLHF. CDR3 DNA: TGTGCCAGCTCACCCCAAAGGGAGAATTCACCCCTCCACTTT.

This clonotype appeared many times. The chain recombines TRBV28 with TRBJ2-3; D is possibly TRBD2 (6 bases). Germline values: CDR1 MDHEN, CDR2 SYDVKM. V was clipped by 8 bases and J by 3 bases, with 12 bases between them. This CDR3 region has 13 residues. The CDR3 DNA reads TGTGCCAGCGGCGGGGAAGGGACAGATACGCAGTATTTT. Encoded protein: CASGGEGTDTQYF. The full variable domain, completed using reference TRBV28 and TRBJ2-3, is DVKVTQSSRYLVKRTGEKVFLECVQDMDHENMFWYRQDPGLGLRLIYFSYDVKMKEKGDIPEGYSVSREKKERFSLILESASTNQTSMYLCASGGEGTDTQYFGPGTRLTVL.

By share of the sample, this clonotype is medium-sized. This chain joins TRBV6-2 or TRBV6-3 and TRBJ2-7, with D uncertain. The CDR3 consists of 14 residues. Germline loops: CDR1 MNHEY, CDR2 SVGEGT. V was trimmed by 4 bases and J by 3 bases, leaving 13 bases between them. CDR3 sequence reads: CASSSPGAGYEQYF. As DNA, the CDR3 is TGTGCCAGCAGTTCACCCGGAGCTGGCTACGAGCAGTACTTC.

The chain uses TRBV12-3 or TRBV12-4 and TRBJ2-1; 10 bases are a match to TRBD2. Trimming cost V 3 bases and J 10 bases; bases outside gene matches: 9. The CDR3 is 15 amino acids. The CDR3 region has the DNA TGTGCCAGCAGTTTGGAGCGGGGGGGCCGGGGGGAGCAGTTCTTC. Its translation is CASSLERGGRGEQFF.

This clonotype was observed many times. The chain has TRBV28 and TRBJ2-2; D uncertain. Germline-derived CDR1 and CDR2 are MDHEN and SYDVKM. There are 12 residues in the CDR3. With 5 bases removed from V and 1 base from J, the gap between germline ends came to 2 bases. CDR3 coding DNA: TGTGCCAGCAGTCGGAACACCGGGGAGCTGTTTTTT. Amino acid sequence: CASSRNTGELFF.

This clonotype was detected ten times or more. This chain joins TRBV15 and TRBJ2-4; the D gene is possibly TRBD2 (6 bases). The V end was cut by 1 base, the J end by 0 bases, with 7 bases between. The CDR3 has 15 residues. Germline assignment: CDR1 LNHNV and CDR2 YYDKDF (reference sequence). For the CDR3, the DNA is TGTGCCACCAGCAGAGTGGGGGGAGCCAAAAACATTCAGTACTTC. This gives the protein CATSRVGGAKNIQYF.

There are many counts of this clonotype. CDR3 residues: CSAEVSTDTQYF. CDR3 coding DNA: TGCAGTGCGGAGGTTAGCACAGATACGCAGTATTTT. This chain joins TRBV20-1 and TRBJ2-3; perhaps TRBD2 as D (5 bases). This CDR3 is built from 12 residues. V was trimmed by 6 bases and J by 0 bases, leaving 7 bases between them. Germline CDR1 and CDR2: DFQATT and SNEGSKA (reference sequence).

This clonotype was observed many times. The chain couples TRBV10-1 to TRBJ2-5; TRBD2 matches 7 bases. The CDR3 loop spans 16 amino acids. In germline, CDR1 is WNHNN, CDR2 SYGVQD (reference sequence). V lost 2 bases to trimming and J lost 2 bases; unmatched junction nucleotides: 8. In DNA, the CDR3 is TGCGCCAGCAGTGAGGTCGGCGGGGGTCATCAAGAGACCCAGTACTTC. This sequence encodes CASSEVGGGHQETQYF.

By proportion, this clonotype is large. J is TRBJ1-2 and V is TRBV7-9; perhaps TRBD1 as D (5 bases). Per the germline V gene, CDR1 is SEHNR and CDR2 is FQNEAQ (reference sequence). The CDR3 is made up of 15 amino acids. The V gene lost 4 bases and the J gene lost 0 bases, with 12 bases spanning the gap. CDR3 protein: CASSSPGPTNYGYTF. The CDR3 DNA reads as TGTGCCAGCAGCTCTCCGGGACCTACTAACTATGGCTACACCTTC.

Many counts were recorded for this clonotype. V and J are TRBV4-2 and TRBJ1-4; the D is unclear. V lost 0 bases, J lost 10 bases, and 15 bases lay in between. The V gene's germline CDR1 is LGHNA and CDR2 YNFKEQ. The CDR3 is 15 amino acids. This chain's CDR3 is CASSQDGPGIGKLFF. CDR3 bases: TGTGCCAGCAGCCAAGACGGGCCGGGGATAGGAAAACTGTTTTTT.

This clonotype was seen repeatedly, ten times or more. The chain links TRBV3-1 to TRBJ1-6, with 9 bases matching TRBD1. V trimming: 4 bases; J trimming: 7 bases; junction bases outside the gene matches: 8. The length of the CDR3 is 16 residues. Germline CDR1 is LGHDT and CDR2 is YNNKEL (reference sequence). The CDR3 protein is CASSPGGGQGNSPLHF. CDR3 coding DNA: TGTGCCAGCAGCCCCGGCGGGGGACAGGGAAATTCACCCCTCCACTTT.

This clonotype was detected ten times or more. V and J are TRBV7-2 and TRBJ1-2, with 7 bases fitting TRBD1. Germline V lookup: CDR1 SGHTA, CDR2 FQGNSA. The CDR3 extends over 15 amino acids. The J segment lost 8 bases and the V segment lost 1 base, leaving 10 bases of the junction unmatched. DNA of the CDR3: TGTGCCAGCAGCTTAGATGCCCCAGGGGGAAGGGGCTACACCTTC. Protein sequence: CASSLDAPGGRGYTF.

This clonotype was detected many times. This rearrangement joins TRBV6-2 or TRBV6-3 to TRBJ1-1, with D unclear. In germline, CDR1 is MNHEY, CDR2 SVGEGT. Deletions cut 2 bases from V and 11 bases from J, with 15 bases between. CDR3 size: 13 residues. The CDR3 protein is CASSYNGIPNAFF. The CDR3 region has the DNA TGTGCCAGCAGTTACAACGGCATTCCCAACGCTTTCTTT.

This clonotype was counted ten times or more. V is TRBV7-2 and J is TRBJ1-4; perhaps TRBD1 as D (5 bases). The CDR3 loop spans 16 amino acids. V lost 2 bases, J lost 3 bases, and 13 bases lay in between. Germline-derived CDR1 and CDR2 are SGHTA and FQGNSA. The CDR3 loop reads CASSLYRPSPNEKLFF. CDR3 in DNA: TGTGCCAGCAGCTTATACAGGCCGTCCCCTAATGAAAAACTGTTTTTT.

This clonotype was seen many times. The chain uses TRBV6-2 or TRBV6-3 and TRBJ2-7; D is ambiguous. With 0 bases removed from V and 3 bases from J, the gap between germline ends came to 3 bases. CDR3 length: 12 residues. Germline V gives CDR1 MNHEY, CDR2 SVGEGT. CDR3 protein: CASSYSIYEQYF. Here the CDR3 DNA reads TGTGCCAGCAGTTACTCGATCTACGAGCAGTACTTC.

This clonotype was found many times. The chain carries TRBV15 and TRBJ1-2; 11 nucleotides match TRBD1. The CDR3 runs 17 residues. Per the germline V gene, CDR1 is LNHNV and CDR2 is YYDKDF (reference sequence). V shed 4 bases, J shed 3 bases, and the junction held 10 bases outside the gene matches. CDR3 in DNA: TGTGCCACCAGCACCGACCGAAGGACAGGGGGCGACTATGGCTACACCTTC. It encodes CATSTDRRTGGDYGYTF.

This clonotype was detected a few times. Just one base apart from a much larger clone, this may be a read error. This chain's CDR3 is CAWSVGQGGSPLNF. In DNA, the CDR3 is TGTGCCTGGAGTGTCGGACAGGGCGGCTCACCCCTCAACTTT. V usage is TRBV30 and J usage is TRBJ1-6, with 8 bases that match TRBD1. The V gene's germline CDR1 is GTSNPN and CDR2 SVGIG (reference sequence). The CDR3 has 14 amino acids. The full variable domain, completed using reference TRBV30 and TRBJ1-6, is SQTIHQWPATLVQPVGSPLSLECTVEGTSNPNLYWYRQAAGRGLQLLFYSVGIGQISSEVPQNLSASRPQDRQFILSSKKLLLSDSGFYLCAWSVGQGGSPLNFGNGTRLTVT.

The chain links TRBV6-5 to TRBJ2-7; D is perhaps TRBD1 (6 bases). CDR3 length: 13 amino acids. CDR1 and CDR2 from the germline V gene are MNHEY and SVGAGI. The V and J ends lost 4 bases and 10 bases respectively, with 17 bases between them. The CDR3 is CASSSDSAPSQYF. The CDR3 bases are TGTGCCAGCAGTTCGGACAGCGCGCCGTCCCAGTACTTC.

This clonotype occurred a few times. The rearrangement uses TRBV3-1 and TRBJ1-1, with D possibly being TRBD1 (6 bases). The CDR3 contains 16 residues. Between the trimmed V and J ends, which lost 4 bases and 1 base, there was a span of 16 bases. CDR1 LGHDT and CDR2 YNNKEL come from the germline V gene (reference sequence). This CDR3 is CASSRPSGQSNTEAFF. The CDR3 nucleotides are TGTGCCAGCAGCCGACCCTCCGGACAGTCGAACACTGAAGCTTTCTTT.

The CDR3, as DNA: TGCAGTGCTAGCGCAGGGAACTCCTACGAGCAGTACTTC. Its translation is CSASAGNSYEQYF. The chain combines TRBV20-1 with TRBJ2-7; weak D call: TRBD1 (5 bases). Deletions cut 3 bases from V and 0 bases from J, with 9 bases between. CDR1 and CDR2 (germline): DFQATT, SNEGSKA (reference sequence). CDR3 size: 13 residues.

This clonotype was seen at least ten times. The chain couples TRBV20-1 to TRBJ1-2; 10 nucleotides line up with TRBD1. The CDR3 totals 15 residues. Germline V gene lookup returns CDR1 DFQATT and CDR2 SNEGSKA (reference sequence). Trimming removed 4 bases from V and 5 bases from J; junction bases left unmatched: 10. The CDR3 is CSATDRGRRRYGYTF. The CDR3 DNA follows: TGCAGTGCTACTGACAGGGGGCGACGGAGATATGGCTACACCTTC.

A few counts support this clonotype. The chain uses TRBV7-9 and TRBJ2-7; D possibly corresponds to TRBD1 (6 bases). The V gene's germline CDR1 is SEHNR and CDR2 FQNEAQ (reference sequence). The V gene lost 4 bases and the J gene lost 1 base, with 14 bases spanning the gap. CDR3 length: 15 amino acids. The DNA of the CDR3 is TGTGCCAGCAGCTCCGGACAGATTAGTTCCTACGAGCAGTACTTC. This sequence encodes CASSSGQISSYEQYF. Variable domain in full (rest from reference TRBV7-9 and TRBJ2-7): DTGVSQNPRHKITKRGQNVTFRCDPISEHNRLYWYRQTLGQGPEFLTYFQNEAQLEKSRLLSDRFSAERPKGSFSTLEIQRTEQGDSAMYLCASSSGQISSYEQYFGPGTRLTVT.

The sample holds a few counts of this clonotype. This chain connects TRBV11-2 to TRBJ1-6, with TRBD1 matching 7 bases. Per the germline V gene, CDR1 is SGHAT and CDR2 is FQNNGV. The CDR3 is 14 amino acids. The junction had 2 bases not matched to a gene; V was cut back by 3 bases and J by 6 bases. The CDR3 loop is CASSFPGGNSPLHF. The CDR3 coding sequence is TGTGCCAGCAGCTTCCCAGGGGGTAATTCACCCCTCCACTTT.

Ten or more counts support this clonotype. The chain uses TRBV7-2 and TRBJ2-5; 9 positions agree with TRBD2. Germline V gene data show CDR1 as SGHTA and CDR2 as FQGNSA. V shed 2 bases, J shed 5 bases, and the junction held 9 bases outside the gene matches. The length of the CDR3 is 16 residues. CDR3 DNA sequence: TGTGCCAGCAGCTTAATTGGCGGGGGGGCTTCGGAGACCCAGTACTTC. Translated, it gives CASSLIGGGASETQYF.

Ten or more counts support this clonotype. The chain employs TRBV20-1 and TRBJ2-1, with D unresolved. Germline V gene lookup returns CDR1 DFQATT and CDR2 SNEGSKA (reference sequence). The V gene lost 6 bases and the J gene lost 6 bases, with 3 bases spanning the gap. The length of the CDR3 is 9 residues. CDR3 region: CSAGNEQFF. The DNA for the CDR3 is TGCAGTGCCGGCAATGAGCAGTTCTTC.

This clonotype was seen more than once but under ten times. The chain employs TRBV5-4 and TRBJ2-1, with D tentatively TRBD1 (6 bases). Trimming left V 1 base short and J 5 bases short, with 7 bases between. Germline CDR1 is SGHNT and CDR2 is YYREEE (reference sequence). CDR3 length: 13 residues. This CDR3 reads CASSLTGNNEQFF. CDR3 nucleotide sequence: TGTGCCAGCAGCTTGACAGGGAACAATGAGCAGTTCTTC.

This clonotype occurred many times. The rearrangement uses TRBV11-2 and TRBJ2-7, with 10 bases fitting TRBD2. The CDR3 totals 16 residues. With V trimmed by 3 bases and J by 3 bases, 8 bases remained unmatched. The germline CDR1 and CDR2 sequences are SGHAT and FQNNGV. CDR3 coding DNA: TGTGCCAGCAGCTTGGGTTCTAGCGGGGGCCGCTACGAGCAGTACTTC. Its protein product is CASSLGSSGGRYEQYF.

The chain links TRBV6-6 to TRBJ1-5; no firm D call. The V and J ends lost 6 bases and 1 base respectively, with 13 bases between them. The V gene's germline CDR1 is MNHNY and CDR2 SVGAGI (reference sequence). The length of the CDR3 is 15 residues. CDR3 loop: CASSPTAGSNQPQHF. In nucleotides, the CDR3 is TGTGCCAGCAGCCCGACGGCGGGGAGCAATCAGCCCCAGCATTTT.